This T cell receptor beta chain derives from a study of T cell responses to AZD1222 COVID-19 vaccine. Study conclusions and caveats: Nearly half of spike-specific TCRs reportedly target variant regions that are unmutated in the B.1.351 and B.1.1.7 variants. The breadth and depth of Spike-specific TCRs increased once two AZD1222 doses had been given. Repertoire sampling occurred only after the peak T cell response.

Remarks on this clone: The target antigen is unknown.

The CDR3 runs 16 residues. V lost 1 base, J lost 5 bases, and 19 bases lay in between. Germline lookup yields CDR1 SGHDT and CDR2 YYEEEE. Profiling relied on immunoSEQ multiplex PCR, and the TCRdb table lists in-frame clones only, not all of them. This sample lists around 140,000 clones; its ten largest clones have 2% to 2.5%. The sequenced material came from peripheral blood. V usage is TRBV5-6 and J usage is TRBJ2-7; D assignment may be TRBD1 or TRBD2 (5 bases each). This TCR came from an adult in good health. This CDR3 reads CASSLFPGTRSNEQYF. The CDR3 nucleotides read TGTGCCAGCAGCTTGTTTCCCGGGACCAGAAGCAACGAGCAGTACTTC. Full variable domain (missing parts from reference TRBV5-6 and TRBJ2-7): DAGVTQSPTHLIKTRGQQVTLRCSPKSGHDTVSWYQQALGQGPQFIFQYYEEEERQRGNFPDRFSGHQFPNYSSELNVNALLLGDSALYLCASSLFPGTRSNEQYFGPGTRLTVT.